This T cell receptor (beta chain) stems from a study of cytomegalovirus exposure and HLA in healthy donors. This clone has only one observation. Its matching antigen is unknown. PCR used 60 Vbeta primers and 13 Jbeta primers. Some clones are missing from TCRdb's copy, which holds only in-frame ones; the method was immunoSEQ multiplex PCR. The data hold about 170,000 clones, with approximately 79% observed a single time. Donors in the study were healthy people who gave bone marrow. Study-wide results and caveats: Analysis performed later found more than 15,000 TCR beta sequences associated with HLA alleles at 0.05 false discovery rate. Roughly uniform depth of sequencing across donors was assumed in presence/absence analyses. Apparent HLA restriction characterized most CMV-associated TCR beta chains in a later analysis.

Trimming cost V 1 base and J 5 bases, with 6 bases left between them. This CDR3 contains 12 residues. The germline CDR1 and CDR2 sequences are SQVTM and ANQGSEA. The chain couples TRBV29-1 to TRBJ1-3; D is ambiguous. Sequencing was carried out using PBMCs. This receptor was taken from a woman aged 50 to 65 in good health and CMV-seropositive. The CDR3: CSVEGLRNTIYF. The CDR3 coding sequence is TGCAGCGTTGAAGGCCTAAGAAACACCATATATTTT. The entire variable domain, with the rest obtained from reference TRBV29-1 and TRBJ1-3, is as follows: SAVISQKPSRDICQRGTSLTIQCQVDSQVTMMFWYRQQPGQSLTLIATANQGSEATYESGFVIDKFPISRPNLTFSTLTVSNMSPEDSSIYLCSVEGLRNTIYFGEGSWLTVV.